This T cell receptor beta chain derives from a study of T cells in Graves' hyperthyroidism and ophthalmopathy. CDR1 and CDR2 (germline): MDHEN, SYDVKM. CDR3 length: 15 residues. Trimming took 4 bases from V and 7 from J; bases not matched to a gene: 9. Patients counted as stable if ophthalmopathy did not develop within 18 months. Uncontrolled infection, other autoimmune disease, pregnancy or lactation disqualified patients from enrolment. Amplified TCR beta CDR3 regions came from RNA transcripts. RT-PCR in the first round (using the HTBI primer set) targeted the TCR CDR3. TCRdb re-called the multiplex PCR reads through MiXCR, storing one row per CDR3 protein. The profile covers under 800,000 distinct CDR3 sequences, with approximately 14% appearing a single time and roughly a tenth taken by the ten largest. This clonotype was observed at least ten times.

The chain joins TRBV28 to TRBJ1-5, with TRBD1 matching 8 bases. The sequence derives from a woman younger than 30 with Graves' hyperthyroidism. The sequenced sample consisted of blood. The DNA for the CDR3 is TGTGCCAGCAGTTCCGGACAGGGTGATGTGCAGCCCCAGCATTTT. It specifies CASSSGQGDVQPQHF.